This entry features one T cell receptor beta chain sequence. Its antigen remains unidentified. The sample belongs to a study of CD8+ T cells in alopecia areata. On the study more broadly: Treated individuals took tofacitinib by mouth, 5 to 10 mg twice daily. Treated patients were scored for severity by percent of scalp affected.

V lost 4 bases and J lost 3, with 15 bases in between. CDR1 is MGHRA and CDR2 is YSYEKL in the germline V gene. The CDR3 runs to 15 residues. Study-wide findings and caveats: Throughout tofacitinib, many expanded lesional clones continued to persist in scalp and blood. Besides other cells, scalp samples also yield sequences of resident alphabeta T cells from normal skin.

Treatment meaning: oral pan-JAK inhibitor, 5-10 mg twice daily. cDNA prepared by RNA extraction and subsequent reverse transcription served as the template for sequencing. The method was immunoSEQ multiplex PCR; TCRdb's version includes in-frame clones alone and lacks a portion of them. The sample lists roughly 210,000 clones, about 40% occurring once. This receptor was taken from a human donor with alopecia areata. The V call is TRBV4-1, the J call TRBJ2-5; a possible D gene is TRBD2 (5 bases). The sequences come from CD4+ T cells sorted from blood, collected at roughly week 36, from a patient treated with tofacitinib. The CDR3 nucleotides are TGCGCCAGCAGCCGGAGCCCGAGGGTGGAAGAGACCCAGTACTTC. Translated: CASSRSPRVEETQYF.